These T cell receptor beta chains were read from a single sample in a study of cytomegalovirus exposure and HLA in healthy donors. Sequenced by immunoSEQ multiplex PCR; TCRdb stores in-frame clones only, minus some. The table shows roughly 130,000 clones, with 75% to 85% occurring only once. Sequenced: PBMCs. The origin of the receptors is a woman aged 35 to 49 in good health and CMV-seropositive. The CDR3 runs from the conserved cysteine through the conserved F or W. The D gene is left open where the match is weak. Some rows mark clone size as missing; the rest say once, few, many or name a class of expanded clone.

TGTGCCAGCAGCGGCGGTGGCCAGTTCACAGATACGCAGTATTTT	CASSGGGQFTDTQYF	15	TRBJ2-3	TRBV2	.	.
TGTGCCTGGAGTCCAGGGGACCCCGGGGAGCTGTTTTTT	CAWSPGDPGELFF	13	TRBJ2-2	TRBV30	.	once
TGTGCCAGCTCACAGGGGCCCGACACTGAAGCTTTCTTT	CASSQGPDTEAFF	13	TRBJ1-1	TRBV18	.	.
TGTGCAAGTCGCAGCGGGAGTTACGAGCAGTACTTC	CASRSGSYEQYF	12	TRBJ2-7	TRBV12-2	.	.
TGTGCCAGCAGCCAACCCCAGGGGGCCAACTCTGGGGCCAACGTCCTGACTTTC	CASSQPQGANSGANVLTF	18	TRBJ2-6	TRBV4-2	TRBD1	.
TGTGCCAGCAGTTTCTCCGGGACAAAAATGTCCTACGAGCAGTACTTC	CASSFSGTKMSYEQYF	16	TRBJ2-7	TRBV21-1	.	few
TGCGCCAGCAGCTTATCCGGGACAGATGCAACCCAGTACTTC	CASSLSGTDATQYF	14	TRBJ2-7	TRBV5-1	TRBD1	once
TGTGCCAGCAGCCCCACCGGACAGGGGACCTATGGCTACACCTTC	CASSPTGQGTYGYTF	15	TRBJ1-2	TRBV9	TRBD1	.
TGTGCCAGCAGCGTACGCCACAGCTGGGAGACCCAGTACTTC	CASSVRHSWETQYF	14	TRBJ2-5	TRBV11-2	.	.
TGTGCCAGCAGCGTAGGACAGGCCAACACTGAAGCTTTCTTT	CASSVGQANTEAFF	14	TRBJ1-1	TRBV7-3	TRBD1	.
TGTGCCAGCAGCTTGGACTCAGGGGGCGGGGAGACCCAGTACTTC	CASSLDSGGGETQYF	15	TRBJ2-5	TRBV5-4	TRBD1	.
TGTGCCAGCAGCTTAGCGACAGGGATAAACACTGAAGCTTTCTTT	CASSLATGINTEAFF	15	TRBJ1-1	TRBV7-2	TRBD1	.
TGTGCCAGCAGCGTAGCACAGGTGAACACTGAAGCTTTCTTT	CASSVAQVNTEAFF	14	TRBJ1-1	TRBV9	.	few
TGCGCCAGCAGCGGAAACCGGGACAGGCCTTCCCAAAACTATGGCTACACCTTC	CASSGNRDRPSQNYGYTF	18	TRBJ1-2	TRBV5-1	TRBD1	.
TGTGCCAGCAGTGCTATGACAGGAGCCCAAGAGACCCAGTACTTC	CASSAMTGAQETQYF	15	TRBJ2-5	TRBV6-1	.	.
TGTGCCAGCAGTTTATCTAGCGGGAGTTACGAGCAGTACTTC	CASSLSSGSYEQYF	14	TRBJ2-7	TRBV27	TRBD2	.
TGTGGCAGCCAGGGTGCGCCTAACTATGGCTACACCTTC	CGSQGAPNYGYTF	13	TRBJ1-2	TRBV28	.	.
TGTGCCAGCAAGCGACCCACATACAATGAGCAGTTCTTC	CASKRPTYNEQFF	13	TRBJ2-1	TRBV6-5	.	.
TGTGCCAGCAGAAGCGGGAGTCGCGAGCAGTACTTC	CASRSGSREQYF	12	TRBJ2-7	TRBV28	TRBD2	few
TGCGCCAGCAGCAACTCGGGTACCACCGGGACAGTAATTGGCTACCCCTTC	CASSNSGTTGTVIGYPF	17	TRBJ1-2	TRBV5-1	TRBD1	once
TGTGCCAGCAGGCAGACAGGGCTCCGTGGCTACACCTTC	CASRQTGLRGYTF	13	TRBJ1-2	TRBV2	TRBD1	.
TGTGCCATCAGGCCGGGACAGGGCCCCGAGCAGTACTTC	CAIRPGQGPEQYF	13	TRBJ2-7	TRBV10-3	TRBD1	once
TGTGCCAGCAGCCAAGATGTCGTTGGGCAGGGGACTGAAGCTTTCTTT	CASSQDVVGQGTEAFF	16	TRBJ1-1	TRBV4-2	.	.
TGTGCCAGCAGTGAAGATCTTCGGACCCAGTACTTC	CASSEDLRTQYF	12	TRBJ2-5	TRBV2	.	.
TGTGCCAGCAGGGTAACAGGGGGCTATGGCTACACCTTC	CASRVTGGYGYTF	13	TRBJ1-2	TRBV6-1	TRBD1	.
TGTGCCAGCAGCTTGGGGGCACTTTTCACTGAAGCTTTCTTT	CASSLGALFTEAFF	14	TRBJ1-1	TRBV5-8	.	.
TGTGCCTGGAGTGTACAGGGTGAAAAACTGTTTTTT	CAWSVQGEKLFF	12	TRBJ1-4	TRBV30	.	.
TGTGCCAGCAGTAGCCCGGGACTAGCGGGAGTTTGGGAGCAGTACTTC	CASSSPGLAGVWEQYF	16	TRBJ2-7	TRBV25-1	TRBD2	few
TGTGCCAGCAGCTTATTGGCCCGCAAGCAAGAGACCCAGTACTTC	CASSLLARKQETQYF	15	TRBJ2-5	TRBV7-2	.	.